The rows below give T cell receptor beta chains drawn from one sample of a study of shared clonotypes between healthy human individuals. The method was immunoSEQ multiplex PCR; TCRdb's version includes in-frame clones alone and lacks a portion of them. The sample comprises 2 million to 3 million clones, 90% to 95% of which are singletons, and roughly 0.15% rests with the top ten. What was sequenced was naive CD4+ T cells sorted from blood. The receptor set was obtained from a man aged 18 to 35 in good health. Both conserved end residues are part of each CDR3. Fields, in order: J gene, clone size, V gene, D gene, CDR3 DNA, CDR3 protein. A D gene is named only where the DNA matches it firmly. Some rows have no size entry. The others give once, few or many, or a class for an expanded clone.

>TRBJ2-7|NA|TRBV7-9|NA
TGTGCCAGCAGCCAAAGCAGTGCCTACGAGCAGTACTTC
CASSQSSAYEQYF
>TRBJ1-5|NA|TRBV2|NA
TGTGCCAGCACAAAGGGGGGGGAGCCCCAGCATTTT
CASTKGGEPQHF
>TRBJ1-2|NA|TRBV5-1|NA
TGCGCCAGCAGCTTACAACCCACGAGTAATGGCTACACCTTC
CASSLQPTSNGYTF
>TRBJ2-1|NA|TRBV11-2|NA
TGTGCCAGCAGCCCCCAACCATCCTACAATGAGCAGTTCTTC
CASSPQPSYNEQFF
>TRBJ2-7|NA|TRBV7-2|NA
TGTGCCAGCAGCTTAGAAGGGGTTATCTACGAGCAGTACTTC
CASSLEGVIYEQYF
>TRBJ2-3|NA|TRBV5-4|TRBD2
TGTGCCAGCAGCTTGGCCAGGGCTAGCGGGGGGGTTGTCACAGATACGCAGTATTTT
CASSLARASGGVVTDTQYF
>TRBJ1-2|NA|TRBV7-3|NA
TGTGCCAGCAGCTCTCATCGAGGGGGGGACTATGGCTACACCTTC
CASSSHRGGDYGYTF
>TRBJ2-1|NA|TRBV5-3|TRBD2
TGTGCCAGAAGCTTTGTAATCCCCCAGACCGGGACTAGCGGGGTCCCCTACAATGAGCAGTTCTTC
CARSFVIPQTGTSGVPYNEQFF
>TRBJ2-1|NA|TRBV19|TRBD2
TGTGCCAGTGGGACTAGCGTCTACAATGAGCAGTTCTTC
CASGTSVYNEQFF
>TRBJ2-7|once|TRBV5-1|NA
TGCGCCAGCAGCGAACAGGGCTACGAGCAGTACTTC
CASSEQGYEQYF
>TRBJ2-1|NA|TRBV18|NA
TGTGCCAGCTCACCAAATCAAGGACCCGGCAATGAGCAGTTCTTC
CASSPNQGPGNEQFF
>TRBJ2-4|NA|TRBV6-1|NA
TGTGCCAGCAGTGAAGCGAAAGCGTTAGCCAAAAACATTCAGTACTTC
CASSEAKALAKNIQYF
>TRBJ2-7|NA|TRBV29-1|TRBD1
TGCAGCGTGAGGGGGACAGGGGGTAACGAGCAGTACTTC
CSVRGTGGNEQYF
>TRBJ2-7|NA|TRBV6-1|TRBD2
TGTGCCAGCAGTGAGGTTGAACTAGCGGGAGGGCTCTTCTACGAGCAGTACTTC
CASSEVELAGGLFYEQYF
>TRBJ1-1|NA|TRBV4-1|TRBD1
TGCGCCAGCAGCCAAGGCCGACAGGGCGGGATGAACACTGAAGCTTTCTTT
CASSQGRQGGMNTEAFF
>TRBJ2-5|NA|TRBV9|NA
TGTGCCAGCAGCGTAGGACGATACCAAGAGACCCAGTACTTC
CASSVGRYQETQYF
>TRBJ2-1|NA|TRBV10-2|NA
TGCGCCAGCAGGGAGGGCCGCAGGGATGAGCAGTTCTTC
CASREGRRDEQFF
>TRBJ1-1|NA|TRBV29-1|NA
TGCAGCGTTGAACCGGGGGATGAGAACTTGGTCTTT
CSVEPGDENLVF
>TRBJ2-7|NA|TRBV5-8|NA
TGTGCCAGCAGCTCCGTACAATACGAGCAGTACTTC
CASSSVQYEQYF
>TRBJ2-2|NA|TRBV4-1|NA
TGCGCCAGCAGCCAATTCACGGCGGTTACCGGGGAGCTGTTTTTT
CASSQFTAVTGELFF
>TRBJ1-1|few|TRBV18|TRBD1
TGTGCCAGCTCATCCGGGACAGGGAACGAAGCTTTCTTT
CASSSGTGNEAFF
>TRBJ1-3|NA|TRBV18|NA
TGTGCCAGCTCACCACTCGGGCAGATCAACTCTGGAAACACCATATATTTT
CASSPLGQINSGNTIYF
>TRBJ1-4|once|TRBV7-9|NA
TGTGCCAGCAGCTTATTCGAGGAAAAACTGTTTTTT
CASSLFEEKLFF
>TRBJ1-4|NA|TRBV4-2|NA
TGTGCCAGCAGCCAACGGGCAGGGGACAATGAAAAACTGTTTTTT
CASSQRAGDNEKLFF
>TRBJ1-2|NA|TRBV19|NA
TGTGCCAGTAGTCCGACCACAGGGATGAGCGGCTACACCTTC
CASSPTTGMSGYTF
>TRBJ2-7|NA|TRBV20-1|TRBD1
TGCAGTGCTAGATCTCAGGGGGAGTACTTC
CSARSQGEYF
>TRBJ2-7|NA|TRBV7-9|NA
TGTGCCAGCAGACCGGCCGCAGGAGCCGAGCAGTACTTC
CASRPAAGAEQYF
>TRBJ1-5|NA|TRBV15|TRBD1
TGTGCCACCAGCAGAGTCTTGACAGGGAGTCAGCCCCAGCATTTT
CATSRVLTGSQPQHF
>TRBJ2-1|NA|TRBV5-1|NA
TGCGCCAGCAGCTTGGGGGGACACCGGAACTACAATGAGCAGTTCTTC
CASSLGGHRNYNEQFF
>TRBJ2-7|NA|TRBV4-1|TRBD1
TGCGCCAGCAGCCAAGGACCGACAGGGGAAAGCTCCTACGAGCAGTACTTC
CASSQGPTGESSYEQYF
>TRBJ2-3|NA|TRBV10-1|TRBD2
TGCGCCAGCAGTGGATCGGGACTAGCGGGAGTTGGAGGCACAGATACGCAGTATTTT
CASSGSGLAGVGGTDTQYF
>TRBJ2-3|NA|TRBV18|TRBD1
TGTGCCAGCTCGGGACAGGGGTCGACAGATACGCAGTATTTT
CASSGQGSTDTQYF
>TRBJ2-5|NA|TRBV4-1|TRBD2
TGCGCCAGCAGCCAAGATCTCGGTCTAGCGGACATCGAACAAGAGACCCAGTACTTC
CASSQDLGLADIEQETQYF
>TRBJ2-1|NA|TRBV5-6|NA
TGTGCCAGCAGCTTGGGGACGGGTAACTCCTACAATGAGCAGTTCTTC
CASSLGTGNSYNEQFF
>TRBJ1-1|NA|TRBV20-1|NA
TGCAGTGGGCCCGGGAACACTGAAGCTTTCTTT
CSGPGNTEAFF
>TRBJ2-1|NA|TRBV7-2|TRBD2
TGTGCCAGCAGCCCAAGGGCGGGAGGCTCCTACAATGAGCAGTTCTTC
CASSPRAGGSYNEQFF
>TRBJ1-2|NA|TRBV28|NA
TGTGCCAGCAGCCAAGCGGACTATGGCTACACCTTC
CASSQADYGYTF
>TRBJ2-7|NA|TRBV6-1|NA
TGTGCCAGCAGTGGGGGGGACAACCGCTACGAGCAGTACTTC
CASSGGDNRYEQYF
>TRBJ2-3|NA|TRBV14|NA
TGTGCCAGCAGTTCTTCTCCCGGAAATACGCAGTATTTT
CASSSSPGNTQYF
>TRBJ2-1|NA|TRBV2|NA
TGTGCCAGCAGACCGCGGGCCTACAATGAGCAGTTCTTC
CASRPRAYNEQFF
>TRBJ2-7|NA|TRBV15|NA
TGTGCCACCAGCCCAGGGGGAGGGCTTTACGAGCAGTACTTC
CATSPGGGLYEQYF
>TRBJ2-7|NA|TRBV11-2|NA
TGTGCCAGCAGCTCCAGCCTTCAGGGGTCCTACGAGCAGTACTTC
CASSSSLQGSYEQYF
>TRBJ2-1|NA|TRBV5-1|TRBD2
TGCGCCAGCAGCTTCGCTAGCGGGAGCTCCTACAATGAGCAGTTCTTC
CASSFASGSSYNEQFF
>TRBJ2-5|NA|TRBV19|NA
TGTGCCAGTAGTATAAACGGCCAAAAGGAGGAGACCCAGTACTTC
CASSINGQKEETQYF
>TRBJ2-1|NA|TRBV19|NA
TGTGCCAGTAGTATAGCTAGGGGGAGCTCCTACAATGAGCAGTTCTTC
CASSIARGSSYNEQFF
>TRBJ2-4|NA|TRBV29-1|NA
TGCAGCGTGTCAGGAGCCAAAAACATTCAGTACTTC
CSVSGAKNIQYF
>TRBJ1-5|NA|TRBV11-2|NA
TGTGCCAGCAGCTTAGATGGGGGGACACGGAGCGATCAGCCCCAGCATTTT
CASSLDGGTRSDQPQHF
>TRBJ1-6|NA|TRBV6-5|NA
TGTGCCAGCAGTTACGGTGGTTCCGTTGATTCACCCCTCCACTTT
CASSYGGSVDSPLHF
>TRBJ1-3|NA|TRBV11-2|NA
TGTGCCAGCAGCTCCTTAACAGGCCCTCTCTCTGGAAACACCATATATTTT
CASSSLTGPLSGNTIYF
>TRBJ2-2|once|TRBV5-1|TRBD2
TGCGCCAGCAGCTTTGGGGCTAGCGGGGTCACCGGGGAGCTGTTTTTT
CASSFGASGVTGELFF
>TRBJ1-2|NA|TRBV30|TRBD1
TGTGCCTGGCAGGGGGCGGGCTATGGCTACACCTTC
CAWQGAGYGYTF
>TRBJ1-1|NA|TRBV30|NA
TGTGCCTGGACGCGGGCTAGGGGGGAAGAAGCTTTCTTT
CAWTRARGEEAFF
>TRBJ1-2|NA|TRBV28|TRBD1
TGTGCCAGCCTTCGGGACAGCAACTATGGCTACACCTTC
CASLRDSNYGYTF
>TRBJ2-1|NA|TRBV9|TRBD1
TGTGCCAGCAGCGTAGAGGCAGGGGGTCGGGATGAGCAGTTCTTC
CASSVEAGGRDEQFF
>TRBJ1-2|NA|TRBV6-5|NA
TGTGCCAGCAGTTACTTGGGACTCCAGGGCTACACCTTC
CASSYLGLQGYTF